This TCR beta chain was identified during a study of cytomegalovirus exposure and HLA in healthy donors. V was pared by 7 bases and J by 4 bases, with 18 bases between. CDR1 and CDR2 (germline): SGDLS, YYNGEE. The CDR3 has 15 amino acids. The data were produced by immunoSEQ multiplex PCR, yet TCRdb's version contains in-frame clones alone and is incomplete. The sample lists roughly 150,000 clones, 89% occurring once. The sequence was collected from a woman between 18 and 29 years old in good health and CMV-seropositive. The rearrangement links TRBV9 to TRBJ1-5; D unclear. The source material was PBMCs. CDR3 region: CASSAAGRENQPQHF. CDR3 coding DNA: TGTGCCAGCTCTGCCGCGGGGAGGGAGAATCAGCCCCAGCATTTT.